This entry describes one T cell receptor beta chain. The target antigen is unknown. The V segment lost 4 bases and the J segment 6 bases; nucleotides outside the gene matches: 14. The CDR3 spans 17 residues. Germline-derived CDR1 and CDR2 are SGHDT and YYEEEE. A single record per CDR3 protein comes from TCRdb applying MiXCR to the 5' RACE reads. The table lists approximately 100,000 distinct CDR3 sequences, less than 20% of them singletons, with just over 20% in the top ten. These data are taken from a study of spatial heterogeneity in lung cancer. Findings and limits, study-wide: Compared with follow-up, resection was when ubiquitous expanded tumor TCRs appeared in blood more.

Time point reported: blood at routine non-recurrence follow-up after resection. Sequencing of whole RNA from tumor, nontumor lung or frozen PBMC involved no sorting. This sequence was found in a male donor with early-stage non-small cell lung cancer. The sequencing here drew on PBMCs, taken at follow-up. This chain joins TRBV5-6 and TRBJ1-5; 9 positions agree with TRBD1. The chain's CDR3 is CASSQQRGTGFSQPQHF. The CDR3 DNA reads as TGTGCCAGCAGCCAGCAACGAGGGACAGGGTTTAGTCAGCCCCAGCATTTT. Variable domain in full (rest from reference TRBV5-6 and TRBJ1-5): DAGVTQSPTHLIKTRGQQVTLRCSPKSGHDTVSWYQQALGQGPQFIFQYYEEEERQRGNFPDRFSGHQFPNYSSELNVNALLLGDSALYLCASSQQRGTGFSQPQHFGDGTRLSIL.